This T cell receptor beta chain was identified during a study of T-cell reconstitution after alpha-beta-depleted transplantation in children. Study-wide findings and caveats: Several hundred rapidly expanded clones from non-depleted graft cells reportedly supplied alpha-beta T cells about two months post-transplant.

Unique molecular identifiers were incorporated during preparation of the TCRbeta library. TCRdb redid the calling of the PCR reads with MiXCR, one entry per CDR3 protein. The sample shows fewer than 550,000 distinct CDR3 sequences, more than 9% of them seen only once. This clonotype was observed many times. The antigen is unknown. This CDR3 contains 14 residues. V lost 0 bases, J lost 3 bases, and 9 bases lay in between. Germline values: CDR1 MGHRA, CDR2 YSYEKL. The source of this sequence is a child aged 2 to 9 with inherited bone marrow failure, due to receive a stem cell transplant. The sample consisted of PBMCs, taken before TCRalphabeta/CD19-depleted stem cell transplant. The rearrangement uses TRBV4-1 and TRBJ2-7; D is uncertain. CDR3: CASSQDSRDYEQYF. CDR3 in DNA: TGCGCCAGCAGCCAAGATAGTAGGGACTACGAGCAGTACTTC.